The entry that follows covers one TCR beta chain sequence. Method: immunoSEQ multiplex PCR; TCRdb's copy keeps in-frame clones and lacks some. This table holds about 80,000 clones, 84% found once. This CDR3 region has 15 residues. Trimming took 0 bases from V and 6 from J, leaving 11 bases between them. Germline V gene data show CDR1 as LGHNA and CDR2 as YSLEER. The entry originates in a study of OX40 agonist ivuxolimab in advanced cancers. The source is an adult with an advanced solid tumor such as melanoma, head and neck, liver or kidney cancer. V usage is TRBV4-3 and J usage is TRBJ1-4, with no clear D. The sequencing used CD4+ or CD8+ T cells sorted from blood, collected in a trial of the OX40 agonist ivuxolimab. DNA of the CDR3: TGCGCCAGCAGCCAAGATCTGGCCAGATATGAAAAACTGTTTTTT. Protein sequence: CASSQDLARYEKLFF.